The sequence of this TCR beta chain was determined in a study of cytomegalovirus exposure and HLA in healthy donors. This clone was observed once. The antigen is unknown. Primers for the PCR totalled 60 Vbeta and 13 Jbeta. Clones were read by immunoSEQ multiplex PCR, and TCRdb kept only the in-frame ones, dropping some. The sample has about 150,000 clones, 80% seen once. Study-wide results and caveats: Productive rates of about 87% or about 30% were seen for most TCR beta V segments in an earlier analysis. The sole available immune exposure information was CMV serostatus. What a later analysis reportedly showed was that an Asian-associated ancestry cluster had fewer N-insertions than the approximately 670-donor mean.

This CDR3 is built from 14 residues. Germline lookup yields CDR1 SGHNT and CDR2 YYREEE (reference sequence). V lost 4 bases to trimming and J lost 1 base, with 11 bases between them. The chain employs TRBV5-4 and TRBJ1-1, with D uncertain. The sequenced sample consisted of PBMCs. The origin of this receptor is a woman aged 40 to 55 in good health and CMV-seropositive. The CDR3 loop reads CASSPNHRNTEAFF. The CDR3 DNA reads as TGTGCCAGCAGCCCAAATCACAGGAACACTGAAGCTTTCTTT.